The next 15 T cell receptor beta chains were all read from a single sample in a study of a mutant IDH1 vaccine in newly diagnosed glioma. As for time point: week 35, safety follow-up. Every vaccine dose comprised 300 ug of mutant IDH1 20-mer peptide plus topical imiquimod. Some clones are missing from TCRdb's copy, which holds only in-frame ones; the method was immunoSEQ multiplex PCR. The profile shows some 30,000 clones, around 77% of them singletons. These TCRs are of unknown antigen specificity. The source material was PBMCs, sampled from a glioma patient whose treatment included an IDH1 peptide vaccine. These receptors came from a woman in her 30s with glioma. Some clones in this sample may be carry-over from other donors' samples.

The rearrangement joins TRBV29-1 to TRBJ2-5; 9 positions match TRBD2. CDR3 length: 15 residues. In germline, CDR1 is SQVTM, CDR2 ANQGSEA. The junction had 10 bases not matched to a gene; V was cut back by 7 bases and J by 1 base. As DNA, the CDR3 is TGCAGCGCCGTGGGGCTAGCGGGGTTCCAAGAGACCCAGTACTTC. This gives the protein CSAVGLAGFQETQYF.

Turning to this clone: The identical CDR3 is also encoded by other nucleotide sequences in the sample. As DNA, the CDR3 is TGTGCCAGCAGCCAAGGCGCGAGATCGGAGACCCAGTACTTC. Protein product: CASSQGARSETQYF. The rearrangement joins TRBV14 to TRBJ2-5; no reliable D call. The CDR3 runs to 14 residues. The V gene lost 1 base and the J gene lost 5 bases, with 11 bases spanning the gap. Germline CDR1 and CDR2: SGHDN and FVKESK.

CDR3 in DNA: TGTGCCAGCAGCCAGACCGGGACTCGGCACGGGGAGCAGTTCTTC. The encoded protein is CASSQTGTRHGEQFF. The chain employs TRBV6-4 and TRBJ2-1; a possible D gene is TRBD2 (6 bases). The length of the CDR3 is 15 residues. Trimming removed 6 bases from V and 10 bases from J, with 22 bases in between. The germline CDR1 and CDR2 sequences are MRHNA and SNTAGT.

J is TRBJ2-7 and V is TRBV5-1; D ambiguous. The CDR3 is made up of 13 amino acids. Between the trimmed V and J ends, which lost 5 bases and 6 bases, there was a span of 15 bases. Germline V CDR1 and CDR2: SGHRS, YFSETQ. This CDR3 reads CASSRGTLREQYF. The CDR3 nucleotides read TGCGCCAGCAGTCGCGGCACGCTCCGCGAGCAGTACTTC.

CDR3 residues: CASSLSRQAGELFF. The CDR3 DNA follows: TGTGCCAGCAGCTTGTCCAGGCAAGCCGGGGAGCTGTTTTTT. V is TRBV5-8 and J is TRBJ2-2; D unresolved. The CDR3 is 14 residues long. V gave up 1 base and J gave up 6 bases, with 10 bases separating them. In germline, CDR1 is SGHTS, CDR2 YDEGEE.

The chain employs TRBV5-6 and TRBJ1-2; no reliable D call. In germline, CDR1 is SGHDT, CDR2 YYEEEE. The CDR3 consists of 11 residues. V gave up 0 bases and J gave up 8 bases, with 5 bases separating them. CDR3 sequence (DNA): TGTGCCAGCAGCTTGGCCCGCGGCTACACCTTC. This codes for CASSLARGYTF.

CDR3 nucleotides: TGTGCCAGCGAGGAAGGGCGGACTGAAGCTTTCTTT. It is translated as CASEEGRTEAFF. The chain links TRBV2 to TRBJ1-1, with D uncertain. Between the trimmed V and J ends, which lost 8 bases and 5 bases, there was a span of 12 bases. The CDR3 is 12 residues long. CDR1 and CDR2 from the germline V gene are SNHLY and FYNNEI. The full variable domain, with the rest looked up from reference TRBV2 and TRBJ1-1, is EPEVTQTPSHQVTQMGQEVILRCVPISNHLYFYWYRQILGQKVEFLVSFYNNEISEKSEIFDDQFSVERPDGSNFTLKIRSTKLEDSAMYFCASEEGRTEAFFGQGTRLTVV.

The CDR3 is CASRKPEEQYF. In DNA, the CDR3 is TGTGCCAGCAGAAAACCGGAGGAGCAGTACTTC. The chain joins TRBV6-1 to TRBJ2-7; D not certain. Trimming pared 6 bases from V and 7 bases from J, leaving 10 bases between. Germline V gene sequence: CDR1 MNHNS, CDR2 SASEGT. The CDR3 length is 11 residues.

DNA of the CDR3: TGTGCCAGCTCAATTCGGGCGACCAGCACAGATACGCAGTATTTT. Translating it yields CASSIRATSTDTQYF. The chain combines TRBV18 with TRBJ2-3; D call uncertain. This CDR3 contains 15 residues. Trimming pared 5 bases from V and 0 bases from J, leaving 12 bases between. Germline lookup yields CDR1 KGHSH and CDR2 LQKENI.

V is TRBV6-9 and J is TRBJ1-1, with D unclear. Germline CDR1 and CDR2: MNHGY and SVAAGI. Trimming took off 8 bases at V and 0 bases at J, with 16 bases between the two ends. CDR3 length equals 15 residues. The DNA of the CDR3 is TGTGCCAGCGCTGAGGGCCCTCACATGAACACTGAAGCTTTCTTT. Translating gives CASAEGPHMNTEAFF.

V usage is TRBV7-8 and J usage is TRBJ2-1; D remains ambiguous. This CDR3 comprises 14 residues. The V end lost 5 bases, the J end lost 8 bases, and 16 bases lay between the germline ends. Germline V lookup: CDR1 SGHVS, CDR2 FQNEAQ. The CDR3 region has the DNA TGTGCCAGCAGCGCTCTCGCCTCGGGCGATGAGCAGTTCTTC. It is translated as CASSALASGDEQFF. Drawing the rest from reference TRBV7-8 and TRBJ2-1, the complete variable domain is GAGVSQSPRYKVAKRGQDVALRCDPISGHVSLFWYQQALGQGPEFLTYFQNEAQLDKSGLPSDRFFAERPEGSVSTLKIQRTQQEDSAVYLCASSALASGDEQFFGPGTRLTVL.

The V and J genes are TRBV6-1 and TRBJ2-3; D not resolved. Trimming removed 1 base from V and 0 bases from J, with 14 bases in between. The CDR3 extends over 17 amino acids. In germline, CDR1 is MNHNS, CDR2 SASEGT. The CDR3 DNA reads TGTGCCAGCAGTGAAGTAATGGGCAGCTATAGCACAGATACGCAGTATTTT. This translates into CASSEVMGSYSTDTQYF.

V is TRBV27 and J is TRBJ2-7; D possibly corresponds to TRBD1 (5 bases). Trimming took off 3 bases at V and 2 bases at J, with 8 bases between the two ends. The V gene's germline CDR1 is MNHEY and CDR2 SMNVEV (reference sequence). This CDR3 comprises 13 residues. CDR3 protein: CASSLRQTYEQYF. The CDR3 DNA reads TGTGCCAGCAGTTTGAGACAGACCTACGAGCAGTACTTC.

This chain uses TRBV29-1 with TRBJ1-2, with D uncertain. Germline V lookup: CDR1 SQVTM, CDR2 ANQGSEA. CDR3 size: 15 residues. The ends were cut back, 5 bases at V and 2 bases at J, with 18 bases in the middle. CDR3 sequence: CSVTPSETANYGYTF. The CDR3 coding sequence is TGCAGCGTTACCCCCTCGGAGACCGCAAACTATGGCTACACCTTC.

The V gene is TRBV7-9, the J gene TRBJ1-2, with D unresolved. There are 15 residues in the CDR3. Trimming took off 1 base at V and 6 bases at J, with 15 bases between the two ends. Germline V lookup: CDR1 SEHNR, CDR2 FQNEAQ (reference sequence). CDR3 coding DNA: TGTGCCAGCAGCTTAGATGGTCCCAGCGGGGATGGCTACACCTTC. Protein product: CASSLDGPSGDGYTF. Drawing the rest from reference TRBV7-9 and TRBJ1-2, the complete variable domain is DTGVSQNPRHKITKRGQNVTFRCDPISEHNRLYWYRQTLGQGPEFLTYFQNEAQLEKSRLLSDRFSAERPKGSFSTLEIQRTEQGDSAMYLCASSLDGPSGDGYTFGSGTRLTVV.